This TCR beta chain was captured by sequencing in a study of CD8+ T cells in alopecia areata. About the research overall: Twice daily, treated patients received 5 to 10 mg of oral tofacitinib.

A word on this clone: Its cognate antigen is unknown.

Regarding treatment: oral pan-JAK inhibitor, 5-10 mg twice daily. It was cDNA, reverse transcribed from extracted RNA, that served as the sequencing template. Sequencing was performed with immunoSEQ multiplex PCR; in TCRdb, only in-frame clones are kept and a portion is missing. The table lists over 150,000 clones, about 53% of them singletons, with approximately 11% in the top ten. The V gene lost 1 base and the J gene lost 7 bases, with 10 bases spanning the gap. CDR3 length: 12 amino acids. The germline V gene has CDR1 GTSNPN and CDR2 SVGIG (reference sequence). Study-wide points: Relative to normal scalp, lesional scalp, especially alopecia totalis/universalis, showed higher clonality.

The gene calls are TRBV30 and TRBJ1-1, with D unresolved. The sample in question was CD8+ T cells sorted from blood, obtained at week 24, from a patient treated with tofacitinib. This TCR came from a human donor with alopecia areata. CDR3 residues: CAWSEIGIEAFF. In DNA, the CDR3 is TGTGCCTGGAGTGAGATAGGAATTGAAGCTTTCTTT.